The rows below give T cell receptor beta chains drawn from one sample of a study of T cell changes during pregnancy in multiple sclerosis. Profiling relied on immunoSEQ multiplex PCR, and the TCRdb table lists in-frame clones only, not all of them. The sample records roughly 58,000 clones, around 94% being singletons. This specimen was CD8+ T cells from peripheral blood mononuclear cells, taken in the third trimester of pregnancy. The receptors here all came from a female donor with multiple sclerosis, enrolled in a pregnancy study. CDR3s include the opening cysteine and the closing phenylalanine or tryptophan. D genes are given only for firm matches. Some rows mark clone size as missing; the rest say once, few, many or name a class of expanded clone.

V gene: TRBV27
clone size: NA
D gene: TRBD1
J gene: TRBJ2-3
CDR3 DNA: TGTGCCAGCAGTCCGATCAACTCTTGGACAGGGGGAAGGGATACGCAGTATTTT
CDR3 protein: CASSPINSWTGGRDTQYF

V gene: TRBV4-2
clone size: NA
D gene: TRBD1
J gene: TRBJ1-2
CDR3 DNA: TGTGCCAGCAGCCAAGATCCGGGGACAGGCCTTTATGGCTACACCTTC
CDR3 protein: CASSQDPGTGLYGYTF

V gene: TRBV2
clone size: NA
D gene: NA
J gene: TRBJ2-7
CDR3 DNA: TGTGCCAGCAGTGAAGGCCCAGGGGCGTTCTCCTACGAGCAGTACTTC
CDR3 protein: CASSEGPGAFSYEQYF

V gene: TRBV6-4
clone size: few
D gene: TRBD2
J gene: TRBJ2-3
CDR3 DNA: TGTGCCAGCAGTGACAGTAGCGGGGATACAGATACGCAGTATTTT
CDR3 protein: CASSDSSGDTDTQYF

V gene: TRBV4-1
clone size: NA
D gene: TRBD2
J gene: TRBJ2-1
CDR3 DNA: TGCGCCAGCAGCGGAGGACTAGCGGGAGTCAATGAGCAGTTCTTC
CDR3 protein: CASSGGLAGVNEQFF

V gene: TRBV11-2
clone size: NA
D gene: NA
J gene: TRBJ2-2
CDR3 DNA: TGTGCCAGCAGCTTAAGCACCTCCGGGAAGGAGCTGTTTTTT
CDR3 protein: CASSLSTSGKELFF

V gene: TRBV7-2
clone size: NA
D gene: NA
J gene: TRBJ2-7
CDR3 DNA: TGTGCCAGCAGCTTCGGAGCCTACGAGCAGTACTTC
CDR3 protein: CASSFGAYEQYF

V gene: TRBV11-2
clone size: NA
D gene: NA
J gene: TRBJ2-7
CDR3 DNA: TGTGCCAGCAGCTTACCAGATACCTACGAGCAGTACTTC
CDR3 protein: CASSLPDTYEQYF

V gene: TRBV28
clone size: NA
D gene: TRBD1
J gene: TRBJ2-5
CDR3 DNA: TGTGCCAGCAGTTCACAGGGGTGGGAGACCCAGTACTTC
CDR3 protein: CASSSQGWETQYF

V gene: TRBV28
clone size: NA
D gene: NA
J gene: TRBJ1-1
CDR3 DNA: TGTGCCAGCACCCCAGGAAGGGGTACTCAGAAGACTGAAGCTTTCTTT
CDR3 protein: CASTPGRGTQKTEAFF

V gene: TRBV5-1
clone size: NA
D gene: TRBD2
J gene: TRBJ2-7
CDR3 DNA: TGCGCCAGCAGCTTTAGCGGGAGACGCGGGCAGTACTTC
CDR3 protein: CASSFSGRRGQYF

V gene: TRBV2
clone size: NA
D gene: TRBD2
J gene: TRBJ2-7
CDR3 DNA: TGTGCCAGCAGTGAGCGGGAGGCGGACTACGAGCAGTACTTC
CDR3 protein: CASSEREADYEQYF

V gene: TRBV6-5
clone size: NA
D gene: TRBD2
J gene: TRBJ2-3
CDR3 DNA: TGTGCCAGCAGCTCGGGACTAGCGGGGTCCGATACGCAGTATTTT
CDR3 protein: CASSSGLAGSDTQYF

V gene: TRBV6-1
clone size: NA
D gene: TRBD2
J gene: TRBJ2-7
CDR3 DNA: TGTGCCAGCAGTGAAGCGTCTAGCGGGTTCTCCTACGAGCAGTACTTC
CDR3 protein: CASSEASSGFSYEQYF

V gene: TRBV19
clone size: once
D gene: TRBD1
J gene: TRBJ1-1
CDR3 DNA: TGTGCCAGTAGTAGCCCTCGACAGGGAGAAGCTTTCTTT
CDR3 protein: CASSSPRQGEAFF

V gene: TRBV27
clone size: NA
D gene: NA
J gene: TRBJ2-1
CDR3 DNA: TGTGCCAGCAGTTTATTCGGGGGAATAAGCTATGAGCAGTTCTTC
CDR3 protein: CASSLFGGISYEQFF

V gene: TRBV10-3
clone size: NA
D gene: NA
J gene: TRBJ2-7
CDR3 DNA: TGTGCCATCAGTGAAACCAGCGTCGAGCAGTACTTC
CDR3 protein: CAISETSVEQYF

V gene: TRBV6-5
clone size: NA
D gene: NA
J gene: TRBJ2-2
CDR3 DNA: TGTGCCAGCAGTTATAACCCTTCGGGCGGGGAGCTGTTTTTT
CDR3 protein: CASSYNPSGGELFF

V gene: TRBV6-1
clone size: NA
D gene: NA
J gene: TRBJ2-7
CDR3 DNA: TGTGCCAGCAGTGAGGGACACGGGTTCGAGCAGTACTTC
CDR3 protein: CASSEGHGFEQYF

V gene: TRBV6-4
clone size: NA
D gene: TRBD2
J gene: TRBJ2-1
CDR3 DNA: TGTGCCAGCAGCGCCCAAGCGGGGGGCTACAATGAGCAGTTCTTC
CDR3 protein: CASSAQAGGYNEQFF

V gene: TRBV19
clone size: NA
D gene: NA
J gene: TRBJ1-2
CDR3 DNA: TGTGCCAGTAGTTTCTCGGGAGGTGACTATGGCTACACCTTC
CDR3 protein: CASSFSGGDYGYTF

V gene: TRBV4-3
clone size: NA
D gene: TRBD1
J gene: TRBJ2-1
CDR3 DNA: TGCGCCAGCAGCCACCGACAGGGCTACAATGAGCAGTTCTTC
CDR3 protein: CASSHRQGYNEQFF

V gene: TRBV6-5
clone size: NA
D gene: NA
J gene: TRBJ1-1
CDR3 DNA: TGTGCCAGCAGTCCGACTTTCAAGGCGGCTGAAGCTTTCTTT
CDR3 protein: CASSPTFKAAEAFF

V gene: TRBV6-6
clone size: NA
D gene: NA
J gene: TRBJ1-1
CDR3 DNA: TGTGCCAGCCGCCTACTAGGACAGATCACTGAAGCTTTCTTT
CDR3 protein: CASRLLGQITEAFF

V gene: TRBV13
clone size: NA
D gene: TRBD2
J gene: TRBJ2-7
CDR3 DNA: TGTGCCAGCAGCTTATTCGCGGGAGGGAACGAGCAGTACTTC
CDR3 protein: CASSLFAGGNEQYF

V gene: TRBV5-5
clone size: once
D gene: TRBD2
J gene: TRBJ2-4
CDR3 DNA: TGTGCCAGCAGCTTGGGGACTAGCGGGAGCATTGGCAAAAACATTCAGTACTTC
CDR3 protein: CASSLGTSGSIGKNIQYF

V gene: TRBV2
clone size: NA
D gene: TRBD2
J gene: TRBJ2-4
CDR3 DNA: TGTGCCAGCAGTGTTGCGCTAGCGGTCGGGGAAAACATTCAGTACTTC
CDR3 protein: CASSVALAVGENIQYF

V gene: TRBV7-2
clone size: NA
D gene: NA
J gene: TRBJ2-4
CDR3 DNA: TGTGCCAGCAGTGACTATACCAAAAACATTCAGTACTTC
CDR3 protein: CASSDYTKNIQYF

V gene: TRBV13
clone size: once
D gene: TRBD1
J gene: TRBJ1-4
CDR3 DNA: TGTGCCAGCAGCCACACTGACAGGGGGCGTGAAAAACTGTTTTTT
CDR3 protein: CASSHTDRGREKLFF

V gene: TRBV11-2
clone size: NA
D gene: TRBD2
J gene: TRBJ2-7
CDR3 DNA: TGTGCCAGCAGCTTAGATCTAGCGGGACACTACGAGCAGTACTTC
CDR3 protein: CASSLDLAGHYEQYF

V gene: TRBV5-4
clone size: NA
D gene: NA
J gene: TRBJ2-1
CDR3 DNA: TGTGCCAGCAGCTTCCGCGGGACGGGGTACAATGAGCAGTTCTTC
CDR3 protein: CASSFRGTGYNEQFF

V gene: TRBV4-1
clone size: NA
D gene: NA
J gene: TRBJ2-7
CDR3 DNA: TGCGCCAGCAGCCAGCAGCAGGACTCTTACTACGAGCAGTACTTC
CDR3 protein: CASSQQQDSYYEQYF

V gene: TRBV6-1
clone size: NA
D gene: NA
J gene: TRBJ1-2
CDR3 DNA: TGTGCCAGCAGTGAATTCGACAGCCGTAACTATGGCTACACCTTC
CDR3 protein: CASSEFDSRNYGYTF

V gene: TRBV9
clone size: NA
D gene: TRBD2
J gene: TRBJ2-7
CDR3 DNA: TGTGCCAGCAGCGTTAGCGGGAGGGCCTTGGACGAGCAGTACTTC
CDR3 protein: CASSVSGRALDEQYF

V gene: TRBV19
clone size: once
D gene: TRBD1
J gene: TRBJ1-1
CDR3 DNA: TGTGCCAGTCGGGACAGGGGGAACACTGAAGCTTTCTTT
CDR3 protein: CASRDRGNTEAFF

V gene: TRBV21-1
clone size: NA
D gene: NA
J gene: TRBJ2-2
CDR3 DNA: TGTGCCAGCAGCAAAGGGCTGATCACCGGGGAGCTGTTTTTT
CDR3 protein: CASSKGLITGELFF

V gene: TRBV5-1
clone size: NA
D gene: TRBD1
J gene: TRBJ2-7
CDR3 DNA: TGCGCCAGCAGCTTGGGGACAGGGGGGTACGAGCAGTACTTC
CDR3 protein: CASSLGTGGYEQYF

V gene: TRBV5-6
clone size: NA
D gene: TRBD2
J gene: TRBJ2-6
CDR3 DNA: TGTGCCAGCGAGTACGTGGGGACTATCTCTGGGGCCAACGTCCTGACTTTC
CDR3 protein: CASEYVGTISGANVLTF

V gene: TRBV5-1
clone size: NA
D gene: TRBD2
J gene: TRBJ2-3
CDR3 DNA: TGCGCCAGCAGCCACGGACTAGGGACAGATACGCAGTATTTT
CDR3 protein: CASSHGLGTDTQYF

V gene: TRBV6-5
clone size: NA
D gene: TRBD2
J gene: TRBJ2-7
CDR3 DNA: TGTGCCAGCAGTCCGGGACTAGACTCCTACGAGCAGTACTTC
CDR3 protein: CASSPGLDSYEQYF

V gene: TRBV2
clone size: NA
D gene: TRBD2
J gene: TRBJ2-5
CDR3 DNA: TGTGCCAGCAGGGGACTAGCGGGAGGGCGAGAGACCCAGTACTTC
CDR3 protein: CASRGLAGGRETQYF

V gene: TRBV5-1
clone size: NA
D gene: NA
J gene: TRBJ2-1
CDR3 DNA: TGCGCCAGCAGCGCGTTCCCCGGTCTTCAGGATGAGCAGTTCTTC
CDR3 protein: CASSAFPGLQDEQFF